The clone carrying this T cell receptor (beta chain) showed up just a few times. The sample comes from a study of cytomegalovirus exposure and HLA in healthy donors. In the study overall: Of 398 genotyped donors, approximately 84% clustered with self-reported Caucasian donors.

A multiplex PCR was run with 60 Vbeta primers and 13 Jbeta primers. Assay used: immunoSEQ multiplex PCR; TCRdb lists only in-frame clones, some missing. The data show 95,000 to 120,000 clones, with around 77% seen just once and 5.4% held by the top ten. Trimming left V 7 bases short and J 1 base short, with 13 bases between. The CDR3 sequence is 14 residues long. In germline, CDR1 is LNHDA, CDR2 SQIVND (reference sequence). The TCR was taken from a woman in her 30s in good health and CMV-seropositive. The sample consisted of PBMCs. The chain carries TRBV19 and TRBJ1-1; D call uncertain. This CDR3 reads CASNPAGRNTEAFF. DNA of the CDR3: TGTGCCAGTAACCCCGCAGGTCGGAACACTGAAGCTTTCTTT.